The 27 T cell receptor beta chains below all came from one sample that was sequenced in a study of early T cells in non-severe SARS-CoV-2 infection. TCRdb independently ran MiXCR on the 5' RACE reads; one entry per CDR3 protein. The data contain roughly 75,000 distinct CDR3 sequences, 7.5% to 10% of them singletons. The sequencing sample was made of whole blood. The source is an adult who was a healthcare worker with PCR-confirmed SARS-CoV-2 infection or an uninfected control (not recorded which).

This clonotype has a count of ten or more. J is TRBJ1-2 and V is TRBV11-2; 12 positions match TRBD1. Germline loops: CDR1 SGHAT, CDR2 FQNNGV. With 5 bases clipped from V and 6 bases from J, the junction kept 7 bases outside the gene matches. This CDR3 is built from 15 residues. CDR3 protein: CASSLRDRGRDGYTF. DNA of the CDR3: TGTGCCAGCAGCCTAAGGGACAGGGGGCGTGATGGCTACACCTTC.

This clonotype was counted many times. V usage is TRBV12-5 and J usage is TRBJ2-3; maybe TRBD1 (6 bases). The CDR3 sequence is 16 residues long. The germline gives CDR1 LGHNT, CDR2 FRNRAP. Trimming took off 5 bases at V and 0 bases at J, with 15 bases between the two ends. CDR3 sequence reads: CASGPRAGASTDTQYF. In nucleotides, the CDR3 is TGTGCTAGTGGTCCCCGGGCAGGGGCCAGCACAGATACGCAGTATTTT.

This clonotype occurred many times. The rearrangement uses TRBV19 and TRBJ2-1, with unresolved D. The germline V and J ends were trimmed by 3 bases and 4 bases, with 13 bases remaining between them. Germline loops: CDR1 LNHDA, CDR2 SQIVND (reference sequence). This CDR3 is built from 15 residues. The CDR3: CASSMGCAEYNEQFF. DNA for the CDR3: TGTGCCAGTAGTATGGGGTGTGCCGAGTACAATGAGCAGTTCTTC.

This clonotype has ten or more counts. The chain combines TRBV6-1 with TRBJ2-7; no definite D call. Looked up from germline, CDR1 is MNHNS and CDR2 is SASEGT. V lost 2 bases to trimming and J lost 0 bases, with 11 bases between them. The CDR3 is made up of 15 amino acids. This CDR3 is CASSESMSSSYEQYF. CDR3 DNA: TGTGCCAGCAGTGAATCGATGTCTAGCTCCTACGAGCAGTACTTC.

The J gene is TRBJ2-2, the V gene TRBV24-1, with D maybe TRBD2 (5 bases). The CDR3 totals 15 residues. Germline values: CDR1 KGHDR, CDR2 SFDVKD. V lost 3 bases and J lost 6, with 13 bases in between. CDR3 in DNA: TGTGCCACCAGTGATCCGGCTAGCTCTTCCGGGGAGCTGTTTTTT. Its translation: CATSDPASSSGELFF.

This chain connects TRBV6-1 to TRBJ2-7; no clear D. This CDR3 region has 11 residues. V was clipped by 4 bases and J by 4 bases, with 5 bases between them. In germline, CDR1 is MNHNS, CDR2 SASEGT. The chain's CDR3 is CASSAKYEQYF. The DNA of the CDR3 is TGTGCCAGCAGTGCGAAATACGAGCAGTACTTC.

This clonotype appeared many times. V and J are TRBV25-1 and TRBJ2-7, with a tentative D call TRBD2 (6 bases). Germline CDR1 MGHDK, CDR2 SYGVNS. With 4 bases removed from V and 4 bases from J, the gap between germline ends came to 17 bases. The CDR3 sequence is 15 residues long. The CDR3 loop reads CASSGRLEPIYEQYF. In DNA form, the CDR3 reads TGTGCCAGCAGTGGCCGACTAGAACCTATATACGAGCAGTACTTC.

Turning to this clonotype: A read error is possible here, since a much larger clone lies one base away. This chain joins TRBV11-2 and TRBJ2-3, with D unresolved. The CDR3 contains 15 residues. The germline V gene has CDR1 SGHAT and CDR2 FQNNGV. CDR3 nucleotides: TGTGCCAACAGCTCGCGACGGAGCTACACAGATACGCAGTATTTT. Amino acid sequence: CANSSRRSYTDTQYF.

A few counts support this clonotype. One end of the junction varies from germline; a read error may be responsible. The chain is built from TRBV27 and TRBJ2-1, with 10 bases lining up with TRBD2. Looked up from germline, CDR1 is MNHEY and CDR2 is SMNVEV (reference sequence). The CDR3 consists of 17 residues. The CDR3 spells CASSFLLAGDQMSRKTF. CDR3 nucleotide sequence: TGTGCCAGCAGTTTTTTGCTAGCGGGGGACCAAATGAGCAGGAAGACCTTC.

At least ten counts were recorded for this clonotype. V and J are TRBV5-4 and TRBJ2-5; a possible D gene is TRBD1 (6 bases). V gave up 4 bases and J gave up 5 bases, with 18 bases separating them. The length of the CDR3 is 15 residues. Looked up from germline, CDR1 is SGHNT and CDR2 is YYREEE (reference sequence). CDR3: CASSPDDRFEETQYF. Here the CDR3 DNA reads TGTGCCAGCAGCCCAGATGACAGGTTTGAGGAGACCCAGTACTTC.

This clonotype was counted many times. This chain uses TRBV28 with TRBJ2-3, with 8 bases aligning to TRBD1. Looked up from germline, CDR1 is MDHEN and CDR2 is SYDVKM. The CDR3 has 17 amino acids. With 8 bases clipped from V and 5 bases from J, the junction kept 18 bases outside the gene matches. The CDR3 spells CASVPWTGSGGEDTQYF. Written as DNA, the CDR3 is TGTGCCAGCGTCCCATGGACAGGGAGTGGAGGGGAAGATACGCAGTATTTT.

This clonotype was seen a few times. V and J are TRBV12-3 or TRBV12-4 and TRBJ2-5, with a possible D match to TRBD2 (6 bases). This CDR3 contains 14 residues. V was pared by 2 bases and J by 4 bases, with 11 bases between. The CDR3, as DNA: TGTGCCAGCAGTTTAAGGAGGGAAGGAGAGACCCAGTACTTC. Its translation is CASSLRREGETQYF.

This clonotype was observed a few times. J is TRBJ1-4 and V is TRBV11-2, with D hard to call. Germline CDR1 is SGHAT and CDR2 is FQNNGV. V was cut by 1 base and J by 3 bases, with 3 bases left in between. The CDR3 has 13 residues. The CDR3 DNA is TGTGCCAGCAGCTTAGTGTCTAATGAAAAACTGTTTTTT. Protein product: CASSLVSNEKLFF. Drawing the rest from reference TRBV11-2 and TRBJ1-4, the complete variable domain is EAGVAQSPRYKIIEKRQSVAFWCNPISGHATLYWYQQILGQGPKLLIQFQNNGVVDDSQLPKDRFSAERLKGVDSTLKIQPAKLEDSAVYLCASSLVSNEKLFFGSGTQLSVL.

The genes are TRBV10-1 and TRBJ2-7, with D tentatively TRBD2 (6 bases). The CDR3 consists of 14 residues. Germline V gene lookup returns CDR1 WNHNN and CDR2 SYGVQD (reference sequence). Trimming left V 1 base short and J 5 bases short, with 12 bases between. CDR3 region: CASSEFLASDEQYF. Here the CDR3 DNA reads TGCGCCAGCAGTGAGTTCCTAGCGTCCGACGAGCAGTACTTC.

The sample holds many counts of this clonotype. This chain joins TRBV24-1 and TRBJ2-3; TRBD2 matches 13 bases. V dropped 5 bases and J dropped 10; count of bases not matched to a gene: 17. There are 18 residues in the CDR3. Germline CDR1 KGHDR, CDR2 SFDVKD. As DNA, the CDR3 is TGTGCCACCAGTGGTCCCTCACGGACTAGCGGGAGAACTGTAGCGCAGTATTTT. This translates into CATSGPSRTSGRTVAQYF.

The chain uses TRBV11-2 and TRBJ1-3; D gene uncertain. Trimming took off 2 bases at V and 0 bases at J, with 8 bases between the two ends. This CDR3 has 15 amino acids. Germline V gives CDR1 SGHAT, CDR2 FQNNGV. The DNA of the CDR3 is TGTGCCAGCAGCTTACCGGCCGGCTCTGGAAACACCATATATTTT. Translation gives CASSLPAGSGNTIYF.

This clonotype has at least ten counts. CDR3 sequence reads: CASSRDYGYTF. CDR3 coding DNA: TGTGCCAGCAGCCGGGACTATGGCTACACCTTC. This chain joins TRBV9 and TRBJ1-2, with D unclear. The CDR3 covers 11 residues. Germline CDR1 and CDR2: SGDLS and YYNGEE. Trimming removed 4 bases from V and 3 bases from J, with 4 bases in between. Based on the CDR3 plus reference TRBV9 and TRBJ1-2, the full variable domain is DSGVTQTPKHLITATGQRVTLRCSPRSGDLSVYWYQQSLDQGLQFLIQYYNGEERAKGNILERFSAQQFPDLHSELNLSSLELGDSALYFCASSRDYGYTFGSGTRLTVV.

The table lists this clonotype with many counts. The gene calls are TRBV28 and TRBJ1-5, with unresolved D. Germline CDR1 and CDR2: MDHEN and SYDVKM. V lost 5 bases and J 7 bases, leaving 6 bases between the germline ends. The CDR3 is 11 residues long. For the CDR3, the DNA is TGTGCCAGCAGTCACCAACAGCCCCAGCATTTT. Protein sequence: CASSHQQPQHF.

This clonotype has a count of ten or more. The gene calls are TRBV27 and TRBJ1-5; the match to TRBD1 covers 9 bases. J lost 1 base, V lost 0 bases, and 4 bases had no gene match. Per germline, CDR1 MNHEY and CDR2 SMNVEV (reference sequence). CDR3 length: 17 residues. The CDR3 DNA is TGTGCCAGCAGTTTATCGTGGACAGGGGCGAGCAATCAGCCCCAGCATTTT. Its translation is CASSLSWTGASNQPQHF.

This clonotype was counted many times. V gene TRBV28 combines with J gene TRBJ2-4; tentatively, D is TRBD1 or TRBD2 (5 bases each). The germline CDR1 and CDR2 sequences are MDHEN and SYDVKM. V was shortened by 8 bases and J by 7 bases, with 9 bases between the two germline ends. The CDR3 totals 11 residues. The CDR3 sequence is CASFGANIQYF. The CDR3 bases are TGTGCCAGCTTCGGGGCTAACATTCAGTACTTC.

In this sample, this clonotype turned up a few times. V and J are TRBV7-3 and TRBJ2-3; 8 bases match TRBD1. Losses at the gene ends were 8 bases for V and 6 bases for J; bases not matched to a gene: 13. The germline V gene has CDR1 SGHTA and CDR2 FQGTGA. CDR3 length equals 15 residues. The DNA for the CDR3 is TGTGCCAGCGCCTCCCTGACAGGGGTAACGGATACGCAGTATTTT. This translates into CASASLTGVTDTQYF.

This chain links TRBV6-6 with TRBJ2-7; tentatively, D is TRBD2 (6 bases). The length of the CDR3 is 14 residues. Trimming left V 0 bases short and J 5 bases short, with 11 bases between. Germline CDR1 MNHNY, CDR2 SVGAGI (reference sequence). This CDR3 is CASSYSRDWDEQYF. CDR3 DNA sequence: TGTGCCAGCAGTTACTCGAGGGACTGGGACGAGCAGTACTTC.

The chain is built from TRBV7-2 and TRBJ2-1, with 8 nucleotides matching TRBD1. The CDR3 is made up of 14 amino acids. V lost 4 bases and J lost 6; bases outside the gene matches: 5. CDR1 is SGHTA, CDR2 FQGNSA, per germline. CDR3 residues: CASSSQGAANEQFF. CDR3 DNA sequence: TGTGCCAGCAGCTCTCAGGGGGCGGCCAATGAGCAGTTCTTC.

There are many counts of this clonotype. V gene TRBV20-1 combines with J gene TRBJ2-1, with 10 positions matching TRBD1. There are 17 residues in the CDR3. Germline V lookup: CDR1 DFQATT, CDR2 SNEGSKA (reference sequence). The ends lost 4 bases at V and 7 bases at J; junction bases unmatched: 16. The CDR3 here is CSATAYVGTGAKNEQFF. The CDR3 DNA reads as TGCAGTGCTACTGCCTATGTCGGGACAGGGGCTAAAAATGAGCAGTTCTTC.

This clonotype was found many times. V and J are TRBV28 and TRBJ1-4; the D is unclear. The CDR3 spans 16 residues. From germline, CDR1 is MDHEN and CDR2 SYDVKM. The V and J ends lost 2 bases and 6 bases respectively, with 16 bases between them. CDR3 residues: CASSLRGFGYDEKLFF. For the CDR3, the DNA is TGTGCCAGCAGTTTAAGAGGGTTTGGTTACGATGAAAAACTGTTTTTT.

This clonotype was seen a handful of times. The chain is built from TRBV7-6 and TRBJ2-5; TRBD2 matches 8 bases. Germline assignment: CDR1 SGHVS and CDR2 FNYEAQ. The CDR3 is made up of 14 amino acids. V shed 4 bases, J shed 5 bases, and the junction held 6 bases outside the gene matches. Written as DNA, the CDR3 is TGTGCCAGCAGCTCGGGAGGGCGAGGGGAGACCCAGTACTTC. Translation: CASSSGGRGETQYF.

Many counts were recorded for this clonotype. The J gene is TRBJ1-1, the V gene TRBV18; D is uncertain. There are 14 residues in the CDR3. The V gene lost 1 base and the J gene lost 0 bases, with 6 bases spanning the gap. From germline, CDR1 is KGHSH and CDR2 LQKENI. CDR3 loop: CASSPREMNTEAFF. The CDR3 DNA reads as TGTGCCAGCTCACCACGGGAGATGAACACTGAAGCTTTCTTT. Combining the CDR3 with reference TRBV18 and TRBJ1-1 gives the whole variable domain NAGVMQNPRHLVRRRGQEARLRCSPMKGHSHVYWYRQLPEEGLKFMVYLQKENIIDESGMPKERFSAEFPKEGPSILRIQQVVRGDSAAYFCASSPREMNTEAFFGQGTRLTVV.